This T cell receptor beta chain was recovered during a study of vaccination and CD4 T cells after COVID-19. For the study at large: Between diagnosis and the drawing of post-COVID samples lay a median roughly 91 days (range 35 to 161).

A note on this clonotype: The antigen is undetermined.

Sequenced with the Oncomine TCR Beta short-read assay was DNA taken from cultured CD4+ T cells. A single record per CDR3 protein comes from TCRdb applying MiXCR to the PCR reads. In the table there are roughly 15,000 distinct CDR3 sequences, 55% to 65% of which are singletons. This CDR3 is built from 12 residues. V was pared by 3 bases and J by 3 bases, with 5 bases between. Germline V lookup: CDR1 DFQATT, CDR2 SNEGSKA (reference sequence). Treatment indicated: roughly ten-day PBMC culture with coronavirus spike peptide pools or control peptides (ViraFEST assay). The chain joins TRBV20-1 to TRBJ2-2; D gene ambiguous. The origin of this receptor is a human donor who had recovered from COVID-19. Sequencing used CD4+ T cells from blood, cultured in vitro, obtained after SARS-CoV-2 vaccination. Here the CDR3 reads CSASSDTGELFF. The CDR3 DNA reads as TGCAGTGCTAGTTCGGACACCGGGGAGCTGTTTTTT.